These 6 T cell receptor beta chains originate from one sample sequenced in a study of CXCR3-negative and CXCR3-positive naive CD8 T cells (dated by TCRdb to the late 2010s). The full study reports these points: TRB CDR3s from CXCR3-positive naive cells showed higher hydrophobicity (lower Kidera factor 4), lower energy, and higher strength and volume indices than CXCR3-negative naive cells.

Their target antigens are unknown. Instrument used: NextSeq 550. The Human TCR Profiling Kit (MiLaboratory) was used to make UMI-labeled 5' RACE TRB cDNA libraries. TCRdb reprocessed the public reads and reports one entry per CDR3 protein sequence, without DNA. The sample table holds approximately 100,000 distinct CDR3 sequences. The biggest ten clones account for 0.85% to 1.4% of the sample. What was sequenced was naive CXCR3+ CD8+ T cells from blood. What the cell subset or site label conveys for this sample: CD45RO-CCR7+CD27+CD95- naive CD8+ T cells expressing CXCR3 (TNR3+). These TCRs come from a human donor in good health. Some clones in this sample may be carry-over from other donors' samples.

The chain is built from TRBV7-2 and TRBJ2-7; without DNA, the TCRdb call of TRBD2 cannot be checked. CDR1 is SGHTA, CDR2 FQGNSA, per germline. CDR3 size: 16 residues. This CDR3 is CASSLTSGGSLLEQYF.

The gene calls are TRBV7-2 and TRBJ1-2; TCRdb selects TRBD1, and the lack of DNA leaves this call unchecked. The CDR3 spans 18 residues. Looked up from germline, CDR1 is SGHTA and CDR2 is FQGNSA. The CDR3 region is CASSLDATGDIGAYGYTF.

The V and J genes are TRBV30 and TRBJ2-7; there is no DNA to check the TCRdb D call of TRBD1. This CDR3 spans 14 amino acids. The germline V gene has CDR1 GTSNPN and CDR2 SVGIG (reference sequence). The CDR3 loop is CAWSGGRGLYEQYF.

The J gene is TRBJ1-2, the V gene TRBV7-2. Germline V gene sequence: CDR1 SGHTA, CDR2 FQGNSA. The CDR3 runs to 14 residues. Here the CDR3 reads CASSLALELYGYTF.

The CDR3 sequence: CASTASGASTGELFF. V gene TRBV2 combines with J gene TRBJ2-2; TCRdb's D gene call, TRBD1, goes unchecked for lack of DNA. Looked up from germline, CDR1 is SNHLY and CDR2 is FYNNEI. This CDR3 has 15 residues. The entire variable domain, with the rest obtained from reference TRBV2 and TRBJ2-2, is as follows: EPEVTQTPSHQVTQMGQEVILRCVPISNHLYFYWYRQILGQKVEFLVSFYNNEISEKSEIFDDQFSVERPDGSNFTLKIRSTKLEDSAMYFCASTASGASTGELFFGEGSRLTVL.

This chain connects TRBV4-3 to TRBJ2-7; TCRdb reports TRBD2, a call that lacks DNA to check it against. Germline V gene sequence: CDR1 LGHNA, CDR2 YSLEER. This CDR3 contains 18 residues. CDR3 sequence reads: CASSQDLLGRTLEVEQYF.